This TCR beta chain was sequenced for a study of blood T cell repertoires in COVID-19. This clone has just one count. Assay: immunoSEQ multiplex PCR; the TCRdb copy retains only in-frame clones and omits some. The repertoire holds about 160,000 clones, with roughly 84% as singletons. Trimming cost V 6 bases and J 3 bases; bases outside gene matches: 14. The CDR3 loop spans 16 amino acids. Per germline, CDR1 SNHLY and CDR2 FYNNEI. Sequencing was carried out using peripheral blood. The rearrangement uses TRBV2 and TRBJ2-7, with TRBD1 matching over 7 bases. This TCR was recovered from a woman at least 80 years old with active or convalescent COVID-19. CDR3 DNA sequence: TGTGCCAGCAGGCCACAAACGACAGGGACGCGCTACGAGCAGTACTTC. Its translation is CASRPQTTGTRYEQYF. The complete variable domain, with remaining parts taken from reference TRBV2 and TRBJ2-7, reads EPEVTQTPSHQVTQMGQEVILRCVPISNHLYFYWYRQILGQKVEFLVSFYNNEISEKSEIFDDQFSVERPDGSNFTLKIRSTKLEDSAMYFCASRPQTTGTRYEQYFGPGTRLTVT.